This T cell receptor (beta chain) comes out of a study of TIL therapy for anti-PD-1-resistant metastatic lung cancer. Study summary: Tumors had a median PD-L1 proportion score of 4.5% to 7%. By whole-exome sequencing, median non-synonymous tumor mutation burden was around 1.5 mutations per megabase.

General study findings and limits: Treatment-naive, never-smoker and oncogene-addicted patients were overrepresented in this highly selected cohort.

Time point specified: pre-treatment sample, taken before nivolumab and TIL therapy. Most excised metastases sampled were pleural nodules or supraclavicular lymph nodes. Tumors were harvested before any PD-1/PD-L1 blockade. Concerning this clone itself: Its antigen is undetermined.

This was the immunoSEQ v3 assay. The repertoire was sequenced with immunoSEQ multiplex PCR; TCRdb's copy has only in-frame clones and lacks some. This table holds about 95,000 clones, roughly two thirds found once. The V gene end was trimmed by 6 bases and the J gene end by 2 bases; junction bases not matched to a gene: 14. CDR3 length: 17 residues. In germline, CDR1 is LGHNA, CDR2 YNFKEQ. The TCR was taken from a person between 25 and 80 years old with non-small cell lung cancer. This chain links TRBV4-2 with TRBJ2-3, with 7 bases matching TRBD2. The source was tumor tissue, collected at baseline. CDR3 sequence (DNA): TGTGCCAGCAGTCATCCTGTGGGGGGGGATTACACAGATACGCAGTATTTT. Protein: CASSHPVGGDYTDTQYF.